This record looks at one T cell receptor beta chain sequence and its context. Trimming left V 7 bases short and J 8 bases short, with 14 bases between. The CDR3 extends over 13 amino acids. Germline V gives CDR1 SNHLY, CDR2 FYNNEI. This entry belongs to a study of cytomegalovirus exposure and HLA in healthy donors. Looking at the study overall: Genotyping showed 70% to 90% of 398 donors falling in the Caucasian-associated ancestry cluster.

The PCR ran on 60 Vbeta and 13 Jbeta primers. Authors' data handling: Later work found 80 million or so unique TCR beta chains, with about 10 million shared. Here immunoSEQ multiplex PCR was the method, and the copy in TCRdb shows in-frame clones only, minus some. From that table come the V and J calls and clone size; the DNA was used to work out D and trimming. Of about 45,000 clones listed, approximately 90% are singletons. Sequenced sample: PBMCs. This receptor was taken from a woman aged 40 to 50 in good health and CMV-seropositive. V gene TRBV2 combines with J gene TRBJ1-4; D possibly corresponds to TRBD1 (6 bases). CDR3: CASNRAWGEKLFF. The CDR3 DNA is TGTGCCAGCAACAGGGCCTGGGGCGAAAAACTGTTTTTT.